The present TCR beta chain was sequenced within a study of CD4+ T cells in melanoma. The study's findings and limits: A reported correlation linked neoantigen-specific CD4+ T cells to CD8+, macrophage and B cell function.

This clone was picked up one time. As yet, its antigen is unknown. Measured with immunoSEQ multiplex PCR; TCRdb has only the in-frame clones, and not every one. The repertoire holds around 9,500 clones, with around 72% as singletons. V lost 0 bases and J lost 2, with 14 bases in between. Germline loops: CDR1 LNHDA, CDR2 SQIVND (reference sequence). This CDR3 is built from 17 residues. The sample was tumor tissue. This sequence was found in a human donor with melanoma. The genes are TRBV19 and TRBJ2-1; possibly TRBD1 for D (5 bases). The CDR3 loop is CASSIDPLGPAYNEQFF. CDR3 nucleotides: TGTGCCAGTAGTATAGATCCGTTGGGGCCCGCCTACAATGAGCAGTTCTTC.